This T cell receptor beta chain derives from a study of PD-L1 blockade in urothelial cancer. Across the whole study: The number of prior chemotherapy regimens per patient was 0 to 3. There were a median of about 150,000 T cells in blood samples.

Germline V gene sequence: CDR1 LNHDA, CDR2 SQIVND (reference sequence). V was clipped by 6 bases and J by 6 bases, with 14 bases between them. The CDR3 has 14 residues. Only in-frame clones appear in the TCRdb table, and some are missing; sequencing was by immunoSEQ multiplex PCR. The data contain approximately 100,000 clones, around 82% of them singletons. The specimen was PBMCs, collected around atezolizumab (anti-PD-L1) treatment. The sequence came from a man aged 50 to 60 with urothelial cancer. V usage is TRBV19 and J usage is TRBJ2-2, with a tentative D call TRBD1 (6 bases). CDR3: CASRIQGGAGELFF. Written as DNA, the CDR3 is TGTGCCAGTAGGATACAGGGTGGCGCCGGGGAGCTGTTTTTT.